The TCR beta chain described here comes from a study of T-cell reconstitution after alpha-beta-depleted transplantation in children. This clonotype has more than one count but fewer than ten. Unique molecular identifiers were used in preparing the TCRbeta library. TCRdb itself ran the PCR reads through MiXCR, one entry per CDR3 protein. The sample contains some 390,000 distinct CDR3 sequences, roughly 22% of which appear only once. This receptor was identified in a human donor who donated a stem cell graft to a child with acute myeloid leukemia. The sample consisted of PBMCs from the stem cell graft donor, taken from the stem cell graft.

The CDR3 spells CATRTPDRAGETQYF. The CDR3 DNA is TGTGCCACCAGGACCCCGGACAGGGCAGGGGAGACCCAGTACTTC. The chain joins TRBV15 to TRBJ2-5; 8 bases match TRBD1. Trimming removed 6 bases from V and 5 bases from J; junction bases left unmatched: 11. Germline V gives CDR1 LNHNV, CDR2 YYDKDF (reference sequence). This CDR3 contains 15 residues. The variable domain in full, with the rest retrieved from reference TRBV15 and TRBJ2-5, is DAMVIQNPRYQVTQFGKPVTLSCSQTLNHNVMYWYQQKSSQAPKLLFHYYDKDFNNEADTPDNFQSRRPNTSFCFLDIRSPGLGDTAMYLCATRTPDRAGETQYFGPGTRLLVL.